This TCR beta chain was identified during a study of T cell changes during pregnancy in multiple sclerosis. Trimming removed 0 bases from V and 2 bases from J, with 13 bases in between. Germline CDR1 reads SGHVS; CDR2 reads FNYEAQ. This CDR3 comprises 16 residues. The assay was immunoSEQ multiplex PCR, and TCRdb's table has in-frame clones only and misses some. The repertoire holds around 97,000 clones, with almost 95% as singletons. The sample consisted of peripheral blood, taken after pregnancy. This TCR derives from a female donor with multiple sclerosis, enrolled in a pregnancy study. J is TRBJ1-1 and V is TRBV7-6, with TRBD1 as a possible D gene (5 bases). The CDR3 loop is CASSLAGIRDNTEAFF. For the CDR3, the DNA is TGTGCCAGCAGCTTAGCGGGAATCAGGGATAACACTGAAGCTTTCTTT.